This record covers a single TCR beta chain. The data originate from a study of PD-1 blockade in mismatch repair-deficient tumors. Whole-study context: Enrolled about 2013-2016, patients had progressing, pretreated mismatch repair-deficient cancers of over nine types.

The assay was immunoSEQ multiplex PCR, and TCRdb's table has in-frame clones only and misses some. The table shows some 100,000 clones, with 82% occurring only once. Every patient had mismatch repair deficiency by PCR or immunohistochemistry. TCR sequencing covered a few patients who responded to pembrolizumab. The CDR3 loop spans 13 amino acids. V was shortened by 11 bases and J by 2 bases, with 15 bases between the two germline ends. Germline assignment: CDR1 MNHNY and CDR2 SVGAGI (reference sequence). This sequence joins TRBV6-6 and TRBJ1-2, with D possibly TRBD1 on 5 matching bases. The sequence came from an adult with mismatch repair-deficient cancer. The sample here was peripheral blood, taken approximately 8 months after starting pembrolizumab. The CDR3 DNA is TGTGCCGCCAGGCGGGGGTTAAACTATGGCTACACCTTC. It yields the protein CAARRGLNYGYTF.